The source of this TCR beta chain is a study of cytomegalovirus exposure and HLA in healthy donors (dated 2017 in TCRdb). Turning to the overall study: An earlier analysis of roughly 500 of the donors reported approximately 270 Gb of sequence data and about 100 million unique TCR beta sequences from about 200 million T cells. Around 330 gigabases of sequencing data and approximately 91 million unique TCR sequences made up an early release that covered several hundred HLA-typed donors. Among the roughly 400 genotyped donors, around 81% belonged to the genetic ancestry cluster associated with self-reported Caucasian donors. The study was designed to test whether signatures of past pathogen exposure could be identified by cataloging public T cell receptors. The study profiled the T cell repertoires of hundreds of subjects by immunosequencing and related them to cytomegalovirus serostatus. A separate validation cohort of roughly 120 different subjects was used in addition to the roughly 670-subject first cohort. The study combined high-throughput TCR immunosequencing, statistical association of individual TCRs with disease status, and machine learning to predict cytomegalovirus infection status. A later analysis re-analyzed previously published TCR beta repertoires from 666 donors and added high-resolution HLA genotyping to study TCR occurrence patterns. Rather than using new phenotypic data, the later analysis identified candidate immune exposures from TCR beta sequences and from how often those sequences occurred across donors. An earlier analysis of 587 of the donors applied high-throughput TCR beta sequencing to assess whether each TCR beta V gene segment acted as functional or pseudogenic. Donor age, sex, ethnicity and CMV serostatus were compiled alongside the repertoire data. In a later genetic analysis, genome-wide SNP genotypes for about 65% of the roughly 700 donors were used, and that subset was treated as a discovery cohort. Every discovery cohort repertoire had been produced on one sequencing platform. Class I and class II HLA loci were covered by the typing at four-digit resolution. Typing coverage varied by locus: roughly 620-640 donors for A, B, C, DRB1 and DQB1; some 520 for DQA1; approximately 610 for DPA1; roughly 450 for DPB1. Because of strong linkage in the cohort, roughly five DR-DQ haplotypes were treated as single units for association and clustering. Among some 410 genotyped donors of the cohort, an average of approximately 200,000 unique TCR beta nucleotide sequences was sequenced per donor, of which roughly 17% were non-productive. Study-level results and caveats: Compared with the roughly 600-donor mean, donors in an Asian-associated ancestry cluster had fewer N-insertions in productive TCRs, according to a later genetic analysis. Three of the identified cytomegalovirus-associated TCR beta chains were confirmed in vitro to be specific for cytomegalovirus antigens. An association between a missense DCLRE1C variant and V-gene and J-gene trimming of TCR beta chains was found in a later genetic analysis and replicated in an independent cohort. A group of highly shared sequence variants was considered likely to be a technical artifact of the sequencing pipeline. Linkage disequilibrium might explain the correlated functional status among segregating V segments, but an unknown experimental factor could not be excluded. In a later analysis, HLA-associated TCR beta chains were found to be more clonally expanded and to have lower generation probabilities than equally common non-associated chains. Most TCR sequences were observed very rarely across donors, whereas some public TCRs were present in many individuals. The presence/absence analyses assumed that sequencing depth was roughly uniform across donors, and that assumption may not be true. In a later analysis, several top co-occurrence clusters were reported to appear linked to parvovirus B19, influenza, CMV and Epstein-Barr virus. In an earlier analysis of approximately 590 of the donors, most TCR beta V segments were observed in productive rearrangements about 87% or about 30% of the time, broadly matching IMGT annotations. Assigning TCR associations to individual alleles was difficult when HLA alleles, especially DR and DQ, strongly co-occurred. In both the original and validation cohorts, the classifier was reported to diagnose cytomegalovirus status with high specificity and sensitivity. A later analysis found that most CMV-associated TCR beta chains appeared HLA-restricted, with HLA associations seemingly driven largely by CMV exposure. The study gave a list of about 150 TCR beta chains associated with cytomegalovirus. Some IMGT-functional V segments, including TRBV6-2 and TRBV6-3, could not be distinguished by the 87-base-pair reads and were therefore excluded. According to a later analysis, TCR association rates differed among HLA loci, with DRB1 alleles showing the most associated TCRs and HLA-C alleles showing the fewest. The only immune exposure information available for the cohort was CMV serostatus. HLA typing was unavailable for some donors at each locus, so association tests used only the typed subset. Some 15 rarely observed V segments, including chromosome 9 orphons, were excluded from the earlier analysis of a few hundred of the donors because counts were too low. A later analysis associated around 16,000 TCR beta sequences with specific HLA alleles at a false discovery rate of 0.05. In this cohort, only TCR beta chains were sequenced, and detectable features were limited by the absence of alpha or paired-chain data. A further reported finding was that TCR beta sequences accurately predicted the HLA-A and HLA-B alleles for most subjects in the first cohort. The authors suggested that the approach could potentially be extended to other disease states and immunological phenotypes.

Note on this clone: It has no known antigen specificity. Per-nucleotide qualities are absent, and no much larger clonotype sits a single base away.

CDR1 and CDR2 (SGHTA, FQGNSA) derive from the germline V gene. Trimming takes 5 bases off V and 1 base off J; junction bases not matched to a gene: 2. The CDR3 has 15 amino acids, counting the end cysteine and phenylalanine. Of all the DNA, just the CDR3 is kept, 45 bases in frame from base 1. In total, 600 or so healthy bone marrow donors made up the cohort. At the time of sampling, all cohort members were nominally healthy, though unrecorded immune exposures were likely present. The donor was CMV seronegative and was included in the group of a few hundred seronegative cohort members. Every donor gave a peripheral blood sample, and the peripheral blood mononuclear cells from that sample were used for TCR beta sequencing. The Qiagen DNeasy Blood Extraction Kit was used to extract genomic DNA from the blood cell samples. Library construction relied on the immunoSEQ multiplex PCR assay. A mixture of 60 forward primers for TCR Vbeta segments and 13 reverse primers for TCR Jbeta segments was used in the multiplex PCR. The CDR3 region of rearranged TCR beta genes was amplified from genomic DNA by a multiplex PCR assay. The amplified TCR beta libraries were sequenced on the Illumina HiSeq System as 87-base-pair reads. As for the original processing: Across the 640 or so repertoires, a later analysis counted 60 million to 90 million unique TCR beta chains, roughly 11 million of which were shared by at least two donors. Raw reads were error-corrected and collapsed into unique sequences by a nearest-neighbor algorithm in which closely related sequences were merged to remove PCR and sequencing errors. Alignment of CDR3 sequences to IMGT reference sequences was used to assign V, D and J gene segments. For a sequence to be retained, at least a six-nucleotide match to both a V gene segment and a J gene segment was required. A rearrangement was called productive if the CDR3 had no stop codons and remained in frame with V and J, and every other rearrangement was called non-productive. Following IMGT convention, CDR3 was defined as the stretch from the second conserved V-encoded cysteine up to the conserved J-encoded phenylalanine. Sequences without an unambiguous match to a single V gene segment were excluded from the earlier analysis of about 640 of the donors. In an earlier analysis of a few hundred of the donors, V segments were called functional above 56.7% productive rearrangements and were called segregating when the between-donor standard deviation exceeded 5%. To diagnose cytomegalovirus status from the catalog of TCR beta chain sequences, a statistical classification framework was built. V and J gene assignment, in a later analysis, came from comparing TCR nucleotide sequences with IMGT/GENE-DB human TR gene sequences. Using the TCRdist pipeline, a later analysis assigned CDR3 sequences along with most-parsimonious VDJ recombination scenarios. A later analysis defined each TCR beta chain by its CDR3 amino acid sequence plus V-gene family, and excluded reads lacking a unique V-gene family. A later analysis removed 500 to 650 highly shared, low-generation-probability nucleotide sequences to deal with suspected cross-contamination and a sequencing artifact. In a later analysis, a clonal expansion index for each public chain was calculated from normalized within-repertoire ranks of inferred template counts. In a later analysis, generation probabilities were computed using a VDJ recombination model fitted to out-of-frame rearrangements, and the results were checked against IGoR. A later analysis scored TCR-TCR, TCR-HLA and TCR-CMV co-occurrence with hypergeometric tests, applying a repertoire-size bias correction to TCR pairs. In a later analysis, false discovery rates were estimated by permuting HLA or CMV assignments 20 times. In a later analysis, co-occurring TCRs were grouped using DBSCAN, with TCRdist sequence similarity added in when clustering inside HLA-allele-positive subsets. Repertoires with fewer than 30,000 or more than 120,000 public chains, plus five repertoires with anomalous nucleotide sharing, were excluded from co-occurrence clustering. In its TCRdb copy, this immuneACCESS table keeps in-frame sequences only and misses some clones. Where compared with another copy, unresolved V genes explain less than half of these, and the others have no known cause. D and trimming come from the DNA, and the V and J calls and clone size come from that table. The sample table records about 270,000 clones; roughly two thirds of these occur just once. The ten largest clones add up to around 2.3% of the sample.

The sample consisted of PBMCs. This receptor was obtained from a female donor in good health and CMV-seronegative. Recombination connected TRBV7-2 to TRBJ2-7; 13 central nucleotides agree with TRBD2. The CDR3 here reads CASSVTSGGSYEQYF. The DNA sequence is TGTGCCAGCAGCGTGACTAGCGGGGGGTCCTACGAGCAGTACTTC.